This T cell receptor (beta chain) was captured in a study of CD8 T cells in ankylosing spondylitis. Overall study results and limits: There was a TCR beta motif, made of several highly homologous variants, that appeared characteristic of ankylosing spondylitis blood. In ankylosing spondylitis patients, matched synovial fluid reportedly showed significant enrichment of disease-linked clones.

TCRdb redid the calling of the 5' RACE reads with MiXCR, one entry per CDR3 protein. Counted here are 100,000 to 150,000 distinct CDR3 sequences, roughly a tenth occurring once; the ten biggest clones make up approximately 3.6%. The ends lost 2 bases at V and 0 bases at J; junction bases unmatched: 12. The CDR3 runs to 18 residues. The germline CDR1 and CDR2 sequences are DFQATT and SNEGSKA (reference sequence). In this sample, this clonotype turned up many times. The target antigen is unknown. The genes are TRBV20-1 and TRBJ1-5; 8 bases are a match to TRBD1. This clonotype was obtained from a male donor with ankylosing spondylitis or in good health (not recorded which). The sample taken for sequencing was blood, either unsorted or a sorted T cell fraction (not recorded which). CDR3 DNA: TGCAGTGCTAGAATCAGGGGGCGCGCGATTAGTAGCAATCAGCCCCAGCATTTT. The encoded protein is CSARIRGRAISSNQPQHF.